Listed below are T cell receptor beta chains from one sample, sequenced in a study of identical twins. TCRdb reprocessed the 5' RACE reads via MiXCR and lists one record per CDR3 protein. The repertoire consists of 500,000 or so distinct CDR3 sequences, with 14% occurring once and the leading ten covering around 0.98%. This same sample was also taken into another study, of yellow fever vaccine responses in identical twins.

Sequencing used CD4+ T cells sorted from blood. These receptors were obtained from a woman aged 18-30 years in good health. Both conserved end residues are part of each CDR3. D genes are given only for firm matches. Clone size is given for some rows only: seen once, a few or many times, or a class if the clone is expanded.

CASSLATETQYF,TGTGCCAGCAGTTTAGCGACGGAGACCCAGTACTTC,TRBV12-3/TRBV12-4,.,TRBJ2-5,.
CAIRKAGQGARDEQFF,TGTGCCATCAGAAAAGCCGGACAGGGGGCGCGCGATGAGCAGTTCTTC,TRBV10-3,many,TRBJ2-1,TRBD1
CASTSGGILNEQFF,TGTGCCAGCACCAGCGGGGGAATTTTGAATGAGCAGTTCTTC,TRBV6-1,.,TRBJ2-1,TRBD2
CASSPSRQETQYF,TGTGCCAGCTCACCATCAAGGCAAGAGACCCAGTACTTC,TRBV18,.,TRBJ2-5,.
CASSSVETVNTYEQYF,TGTGCCAGCAGTTCCGTAGAGACTGTAAACACCTACGAGCAGTACTTC,TRBV6-5,.,TRBJ2-7,.
CASSYVQGSSSYNEQFF,TGTGCCAGCAGTTACGTGCAGGGTTCCAGCTCCTACAATGAGCAGTTCTTC,TRBV6-2/TRBV6-3,.,TRBJ2-1,.
CASSNPANNEQFF,TGTGCCAGCAGCAACCCCGCGAACAATGAGCAGTTCTTC,TRBV4-2,.,TRBJ2-1,.
CASSPGAPGADTQYF,TGTGCCAGCTCACCTGGGGCTCCCGGGGCAGATACGCAGTATTTT,TRBV18,.,TRBJ2-3,.
CASSPRGGTGYTF,TGTGCCAGCAGCCCCCGGGGGGGCACTGGCTACACCTTC,TRBV2,.,TRBJ1-2,.
CASSYNRGGTDTQYF,TGTGCCAGCAGTTACAACAGGGGTGGTACAGATACGCAGTATTTT,TRBV6-2/TRBV6-3,.,TRBJ2-3,TRBD1
CASSLDFRVQETQYF,TGCGCCAGCAGCTTGGACTTCCGGGTCCAAGAGACCCAGTACTTC,TRBV5-1,.,TRBJ2-5,.
CASSLDGGTMEQYF,TGCGCCAGCAGCTTGGACGGGGGTACGATGGAGCAGTACTTC,TRBV5-1,few,TRBJ2-7,.
CASGRKNTEAFF,TGTGCCAGCGGCAGGAAGAACACTGAAGCTTTCTTT,TRBV6-5,.,TRBJ1-1,.
CASTLETQYF,TGTGCCAGCACGTTGGAGACCCAGTACTTC,TRBV2,.,TRBJ2-5,.
CASSPNLDYNEQFF,TGTGCCAGCTCACCAAATTTGGACTACAATGAGCAGTTCTTC,TRBV18,few,TRBJ2-1,.
CASSTRGPSGANVLTF,TGTGCCAGCAGCACAAGGGGGCCATCTGGGGCCAACGTCCTGACTTTC,TRBV7-9,.,TRBJ2-6,TRBD1
CASSHSPTSSYNEQFF,TGTGCCAGCAGCCATTCTCCAACTTCCTCCTACAATGAGCAGTTCTTC,TRBV3-1,few,TRBJ2-1,.
CASSLAGSIRDEQYF,TGTGCCAGCAGCTTAGCCGGTTCTATCAGGGACGAGCAGTACTTC,TRBV7-8,.,TRBJ2-7,.
CSASGLAGLYNEQFF,TGCAGTGCTAGTGGACTAGCGGGCCTCTACAATGAGCAGTTCTTC,TRBV20-1,.,TRBJ2-1,TRBD2
CASSSGGGSAYEQYF,TGTGCCAGCAGCTCAGGCGGGGGGTCCGCCTACGAGCAGTACTTC,TRBV7-9,.,TRBJ2-7,TRBD2
CSARASPGSRDGGYEQYF,TGCAGTGCTAGAGCCTCACCTGGATCCCGTGACGGCGGCTACGAGCAGTACTTC,TRBV20-1,once,TRBJ2-7,.
CASSQVHQETQYF,TGTGCCAGCAGCCAAGTTCACCAAGAGACCCAGTACTTC,TRBV14,.,TRBJ2-5,.
CASSYRAYNEQFF,TGTGCCAGCAGTTATCGGGCCTACAATGAGCAGTTCTTC,TRBV6-2/TRBV6-3,few,TRBJ2-1,.
CASSQDPAPSYEQYF,TGCGCCAGCAGCCAAGACCCAGCACCATCCTACGAGCAGTACTTC,TRBV4-3,.,TRBJ2-7,.
CASSLPGQLNTF,TGTGCCAGCAGTTTACCAGGACAGCTAAACACCTTC,TRBV28,few,TRBJ1-2,.
CASSPWDNTNEQFF,TGCGCCAGCAGCCCCTGGGACAACACCAATGAGCAGTTCTTC,TRBV5-1,many,TRBJ2-1,.
CATSGPAASGGGQETQYF,TGTGCCACCAGTGGTCCCGCGGCTAGCGGGGGGGGCCAAGAGACCCAGTACTTC,TRBV24-1,.,TRBJ2-5,TRBD2
CASNQEQVETQYF,TGTGCCAGCAACCAGGAGCAGGTGGAGACCCAGTACTTC,TRBV2,few,TRBJ2-5,.
CASRSHVQFF,TGTGCCAGCAGATCCCATGTGCAGTTCTTC,TRBV6-2/TRBV6-3,.,TRBJ2-1,.
CASRAGLTEQYF,TGTGCCAGCAGGGCGGGACTAACCGAGCAGTACTTC,TRBV28,few,TRBJ2-7,TRBD2
CSAWTGVRASGRASYEQYF,TGCAGTGCTTGGACAGGGGTAAGGGCTAGCGGGAGGGCCTCCTACGAGCAGTACTTC,TRBV20-1,.,TRBJ2-7,TRBD2
CAAQRGQTNYGYTF,TGTGCCGCCCAGCGAGGACAAACGAACTATGGCTACACCTTC,TRBV6-2/TRBV6-3,.,TRBJ1-2,.
CSAVQGAPPGELFF,TGCAGTGCTGTACAGGGGGCGCCCCCCGGGGAGCTGTTTTTT,TRBV20-1,.,TRBJ2-2,TRBD1
CASSEGGLGSYEQYF,TGTGCCAGCAGTGAAGGGGGGTTAGGTTCCTACGAGCAGTACTTC,TRBV6-1,few,TRBJ2-7,.
CASSRNRGLGEKLFF,TGTGCCAGCAGTCGAAACAGGGGTTTGGGGGAAAAACTGTTTTTT,TRBV12-3/TRBV12-4,.,TRBJ1-4,TRBD1
CASSQGISNGELFF,TGTGCCAGCAGCCAAGGGATCTCGAACGGAGAGCTGTTTTTT,TRBV4-2,few,TRBJ2-2,.
CSSWAGGRRNEQFF,TGCAGCAGTTGGGCTGGCGGGAGACGAAATGAGCAGTTCTTC,TRBV29-1,.,TRBJ2-1,TRBD2
CASTTGRSDEQFF,TGTGCCAGCACTACGGGGCGGAGTGATGAGCAGTTCTTC,TRBV14,few,TRBJ2-1,.
CAISDEGETQYF,TGTGCCATCAGTGATGAAGGAGAGACCCAGTACTTC,TRBV10-3,.,TRBJ2-5,.
CSATGIDMQYF,TGCAGTGCTACAGGGATAGATATGCAGTATTTT,TRBV20-1,.,TRBJ2-3,.
CASSFISTEQYF,TGTGCCAGCAGCTTTATATCGACTGAGCAGTACTTC,TRBV5-6,.,TRBJ2-7,.
CASSLIRGAPNTEAFF,TGTGCCAGCAGCTTAATCAGGGGCGCCCCGAACACTGAAGCTTTCTTT,TRBV7-2,.,TRBJ1-1,.
CAISDPTTSGSYNEQFF,TGTGCCATCAGTGACCCCACGACTAGCGGCTCCTACAATGAGCAGTTCTTC,TRBV10-3,.,TRBJ2-1,TRBD2
CACAGLAGVVFF,TGTGCCTGCGCCGGACTAGCGGGAGTGGTGTTCTTC,TRBV30,.,TRBJ2-1,TRBD2
CASRGTSKSTDTQYF,TGTGCCAGCAGGGGGACCTCCAAAAGCACAGATACGCAGTATTTT,TRBV12-3/TRBV12-4,many,TRBJ2-3,.
CASSSTGGASTGELFF,TGTGCCAGCAGCTCAACAGGGGGCGCGAGCACCGGGGAGCTGTTTTTT,TRBV7-2,.,TRBJ2-2,TRBD1
CASSPFMDTQYF,TGTGCCAGCAGCCCCTTCATGGATACGCAGTATTTT,TRBV11-2,few,TRBJ2-3,.
CASTSVKGWDVGELFF,TGTGCCAGCACCTCGGTAAAGGGGTGGGACGTCGGGGAGCTGTTTTTT,TRBV7-9,.,TRBJ2-2,.
CASSLDQVTDTQYF,TGCGCCAGCAGCTTGGACCAGGTTACAGATACGCAGTATTTT,TRBV5-1,many,TRBJ2-3,.
CASSNENYGYTF,TGTGCCAGCAGCAACGAAAACTATGGCTACACCTTC,TRBV7-9,few,TRBJ1-2,.
CASSPPTTLYEQYF,TGTGCCAGCAGCCCCCCGACTACACTTTACGAGCAGTACTTC,TRBV7-2,.,TRBJ2-7,.
CASSQGQPRSPRETQYF,TGTGCCAGCAGCCAAGGGCAACCAAGGTCCCCAAGAGAGACCCAGTACTTC,TRBV3-1,.,TRBJ2-5,.
CASSQANGVGGNEQFF,TGCGCCAGCAGCCAAGCAAACGGGGTGGGAGGTAATGAGCAGTTCTTC,TRBV4-3,few,TRBJ2-1,.
CAISEPTGEGADTQYF,TGTGCCATCAGCGAACCGACTGGGGAGGGCGCAGATACGCAGTATTTT,TRBV10-3,many,TRBJ2-3,TRBD2
CASHLSGGYTGELFF,TGTGCCAGCCACCTGAGCGGGGGCTACACCGGGGAGCTGTTTTTT,TRBV5-8,.,TRBJ2-2,TRBD2
CASRPGYNEQFF,TGTGCCAGCAGGCCAGGGTACAATGAGCAGTTCTTC,TRBV6-2/TRBV6-3,.,TRBJ2-1,.
CASSESGNEQYF,TGTGCCAGCAGTGAATCAGGGAACGAGCAGTACTTC,TRBV28,few,TRBJ2-7,.